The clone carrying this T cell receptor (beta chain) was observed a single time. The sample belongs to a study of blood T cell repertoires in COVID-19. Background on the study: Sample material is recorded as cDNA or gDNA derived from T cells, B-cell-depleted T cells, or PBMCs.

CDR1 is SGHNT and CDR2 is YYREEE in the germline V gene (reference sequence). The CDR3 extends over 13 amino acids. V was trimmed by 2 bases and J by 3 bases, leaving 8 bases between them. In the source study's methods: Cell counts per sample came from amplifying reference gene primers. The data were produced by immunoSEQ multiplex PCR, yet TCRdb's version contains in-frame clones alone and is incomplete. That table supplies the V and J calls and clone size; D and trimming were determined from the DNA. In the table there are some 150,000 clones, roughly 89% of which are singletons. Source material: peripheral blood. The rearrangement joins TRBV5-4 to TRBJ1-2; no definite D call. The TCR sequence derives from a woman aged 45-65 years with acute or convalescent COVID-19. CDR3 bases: TGTGCCAGCAGCTTTTACAGCTACTATGGCTACACCTTC. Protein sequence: CASSFYSYYGYTF.